This T cell receptor (beta chain) was obtained from a study of beta chain features in type 1 diabetes (dated by TCRdb to the late 2010s). About the investigation overall: Mean age, gender distribution, total cell number and subset yield did not differ between patients and healthy donors. Naive and central memory subsets were obtained from all 30 or so donors, but regulatory and stem cell-like memory subsets were isolated from only 8 patients and about 8 healthy donors. The study compared TCRB repertoires of sorted circulating CD4+ T cell subsets between recently diagnosed type 1 diabetes patients and matched healthy donors. A total of about 100,000,000 sorted cells were examined across all samples, and RNA yield correlated strongly with the number of cells per subset. Study-wide findings and limitations: Naive, central memory and regulatory TCRB repertoires appeared to be more alike among patients than among healthy donors. Because cDNA was sequenced instead of genomic DNA, highly expressing activated cells could be over-represented, though the groups showed no difference in activation or CD3 levels. Fewer insertions and more nucleotide deletions at VDJ recombination sites were observed in patients with type 1 diabetes, implying thymic rearrangement abnormalities. Because the HLA sub-analyses included only small numbers of individuals, any influence of HLA type on TCRB rearrangement was left unresolved. Type 1 diabetes patients showed a moderate but significant shortening of TCRB CDR3 length in all four CD4+ subsets. PCR might favor shorter templates, but patient and control samples were amplified and corrected together, so any skew would affect both groups equally.

Each donor gave one peripheral blood draw, approximately 110 mL on average, collected into heparinised tubes. A BD FACSAria II and a panel including CD45RO, CCR7, CD25, CD127, CD95 and CD27 were used to sort naive, central memory, regulatory and stem cell-like memory CD4+ T cells. A purity above 95% was achieved for all sorted populations. PBMCs were separated immediately by Lymphoprep density gradient centrifugation and were stained directly, without being cultured. To minimize batch effects, samples were stained and sorted in pairs, one healthy donor with one patient per experiment. The CDR1 and CDR2 encoded by the germline V gene are MNHEY and SVGAGI. From the cysteine through the phenylalanine, the CDR3 covers 12 amino acids. CDR3 DNA only is kept here, 36 bases in frame from base 1. V and J are truncated by 6 bases and 9 bases respectively, leaving an intervening sequence of 15 bases. Worth noting for this clone: It has no known antigen specificity. Base qualities are not recorded, but no much larger clone differs from it by a single base.

All of the isolated RNA was reverse transcribed with the High Capacity cDNA Reverse Transcription Kit, so expressed TCRB transcripts were sequenced. Naive, central memory and regulatory T cell samples underwent deep immunoSEQ sequencing, averaging approximately 3.3 million total reads per sample. Sorted cells were lysed in RLT buffer and RNA was extracted with DNase-treated RNeasy Micro or Mini kits, depending on cell number. To prevent cross-contamination, each cell subset was processed individually, whereas patient and healthy donor samples were processed jointly. The immunoSEQ multiplex PCR was used to amplify TCRB sequences from cDNA, generating 87-bp fragments that spanned the CDR3 region. The amplicons were sequenced using the Illumina HiSeq platform. The authors' analysis ran thus. PCR bias was corrected computationally using synthetic template baselines, and reads within Hamming distance 2 were collapsed, with unmergeable singletons discarded. Reads were aligned against IMGT so that V, D and J genes, CDR3 length and insertions or deletions at six rearrangement sites could be assigned. Clonotype counts were normalized to sorted cell number within each subset before computing true diversity and Gini coefficients with the tcR R package. The overlap coefficient, calculated on TCRB nucleotide sequences, was used to measure repertoire sharing. As a proxy for the pre-selection repertoire, out-of-frame TCRB sequences from naive cells were analyzed. TCRdb obtained this table from immuneACCESS and retained in-frame rearrangements with V and J assigned. These tables miss some clones; where compared with another copy, unresolved V genes account for less than half of the shortfall, and the remainder is unexplained. V and J calls and clone size are given by that table; D and trimming were obtained from the DNA. For this sample there are roughly 380,000 clones; about 19% appear just once. The ten most abundant clones make up roughly 0.045% of the sample.

The receptor was derived from a woman between 18 and 29 years old in good health. Sequencing was done on a sample of naive CD4+ T cells from blood. The cell subset or site label here, explained by the study, means: true naive CD4+ T cells. The chain was built from TRBV6-5 and TRBJ2-7; the D gene is perhaps TRBD2, from 5 matching bases. CDR3 loop: CASSAAGLGQYF. The DNA is TGTGCCAGCAGCGCCGCGGGTCTCGGGCAGTACTTC.